This T cell receptor beta chain is drawn from a study of technical replicates of blood from several donors (dated by TCRdb to 2017 to 2019). Library preparation employed the immunoSEQ multiplex PCR assay. This immuneACCESS table, as held by TCRdb, lists in-frame sequences with V and J called but not all clones. Of the missing ones, under half trace to an unresolved V gene in checked studies; the others have no known cause. Across this sample there are about 79,000 clones, with 85% to 95% seen only once. Just over 0.25% of the sample comes from the top ten. The CDR3 runs 16 amino acids, cysteine and phenylalanine included. The DNA shown is the 48-base CDR3, in frame from base 1. Via the germline V gene, CDR1 is SGHRS and CDR2 YFSETQ. V is pruned by 0 bases and J by 7 bases, leaving 6 bases of the junction without a gene match. This clone has only one observation. No antigen is known for it. No clone much larger than this one lies a single base away; base qualities are absent.

Sequenced material: T cells isolated from PBMCs. The receptor was derived from a human donor in good health. The sequence is built from TRBV5-1 and TRBJ2-1, with 11 central nucleotides matching TRBD2. The CDR3: CASSLALAGGGNEQFF. The sequenced DNA is TGCGCCAGCAGCTTGGCGCTAGCGGGAGGTGGAAATGAGCAGTTCTTC.